This T cell receptor beta chain was identified in a study of cytomegalovirus exposure and HLA in healthy donors. Overall study: Ancestry clustering placed around four fifths of several hundred genotyped donors in the Caucasian-associated cluster. Findings and limits, study-wide: The likely explanation for a cluster of highly shared sequence variants was sequencing artifact. It was only CMV serostatus that was available as immune exposure information. TCR beta V- and J-gene trimming, according to a later analysis, was linked to a missense DCLRE1C variant.

Researchers ran the PCR with 60 Vbeta and 13 Jbeta primers. Libraries were prepared by immunoSEQ multiplex PCR; TCRdb keeps only in-frame clonotypes and omits some of them. The table includes some 110,000 clones, 60% to 85% detected once. This CDR3 is 15 amino acids long. CDR1 is SGHTA, CDR2 FQGNSA, per germline. Trimming cost V 6 bases and J 2 bases, with 13 bases left between them. To note about this clone: No antigen is known for it.

The clonotype was recovered from a middle-aged man in good health and CMV-seropositive. The sample consisted of PBMCs. The rearrangement joins TRBV7-2 to TRBJ2-2; tentative D call: TRBD2 (6 bases). The CDR3 sequence is CASRPGLLNTGELFF. The CDR3 region has the DNA TGTGCCAGCAGACCCGGACTACTCAACACCGGGGAGCTGTTTTTT.